The clone carrying this TCR beta chain has just one count. This entry comes from a study of blood T cell repertoires in COVID-19. Study-wide background: Italy, Spain and the United States were the sources of the convalescent and acute COVID-19 samples. Sources were T cells, B-cell-depleted T cells, or PBMCs; the material itself was cDNA or gDNA.

Authors' data handling: Amplifying reference gene primers gave estimates of nucleated cell counts. Method: immunoSEQ multiplex PCR; TCRdb's copy keeps in-frame clones and lacks some. Clone size and V and J calls were adopted from that table, with D and trimming inferred from the DNA. The table includes 90,000 to 110,000 clones, roughly 76% detected once. The germline V gene encodes CDR1 SGHRS and CDR2 YFSETQ. The V segment lost 0 bases and the J segment 1 base; nucleotides outside the gene matches: 2. CDR3 length: 16 amino acids. The genes are TRBV5-1 and TRBJ2-3; 10 positions match TRBD2. This receptor was identified in a woman aged 70-85 years with acute or convalescent COVID-19. Specimen: peripheral blood. The CDR3 protein is CASSLASGGGTDTQYF. As DNA, the CDR3 is TGCGCCAGCAGCTTGGCCAGCGGGGGGGGCACAGATACGCAGTATTTT.